The T cell receptor (beta chain) under discussion was sequenced for a study of cytomegalovirus exposure and HLA in healthy donors (dated by TCRdb to the late 2010s). Background for the entire study: An earlier analysis of roughly 610 of the donors reported around 280 Gb of sequence data and around 110 million unique TCR beta sequences obtained from about 170 million T cells. An early release covering roughly 640 HLA-typed donors comprised about 300 gigabases of sequencing data and tens of millions of unique TCR sequences. Among the roughly 400 genotyped donors, approximately 76% belonged to the genetic ancestry cluster associated with self-reported Caucasian donors. The study aimed to test whether signatures of past pathogen exposure could be identified by cataloging public T cell receptors. Using immunosequencing, the study profiled T cell repertoires from 550 to 750 subjects and related those repertoires to cytomegalovirus serostatus. Along with the approximately 650-subject first cohort, a separate validation cohort of over a hundred different subjects was used. High-throughput TCR immunosequencing, statistical association of individual TCRs with disease status, and machine learning were combined to predict cytomegalovirus infection status. A later analysis re-analyzed previously published TCR beta repertoires from hundreds of donors and added high-resolution HLA genotyping to study TCR occurrence patterns. In the later analysis, no new phenotypic data were used to find candidate immune exposures; instead, reliance was placed on TCR beta sequences and their occurrence across donors. An earlier analysis of more than 450 of the donors used high-throughput TCR beta sequencing to judge whether each TCR beta V gene segment behaved as functional or pseudogenic. Donor age, sex, ethnicity and CMV serostatus were compiled alongside the repertoire data. Genome-wide SNP genotypes for about three fifths of the roughly 700 donors were used in a later genetic analysis, which treated that subset as a discovery cohort. All discovery cohort repertoires had been generated using a single sequencing platform. Both class I and class II loci were covered by HLA typing, at four-digit resolution. The number of typed donors differed by locus: about 620-640 for A, B, C, DRB1 and DQB1; some 500 for DQA1; 606 for DPA1; and 400 to 480 for DPB1. Four to six DR-DQ haplotypes were handled as single units for association and clustering, since linkage in the cohort was strong. Across roughly 420 genotyped donors of the cohort, an average of about 220,000 unique TCR beta nucleotide sequences per donor were sequenced, and around 19% of those sequences were non-productive.

The cohort was made up of approximately 670 healthy bone marrow donors. At the time of sampling, every cohort member was nominally healthy, though immune exposures that went unrecorded were likely present. The donor tested CMV seropositive and was one of the 289 seropositive cohort members. A peripheral blood sample was provided by each donor, and peripheral blood mononuclear cells were used for TCR beta sequencing. Genomic DNA was extracted from the blood cell samples with the Qiagen DNeasy Blood Extraction Kit. V is trimmed back by 5 bases and J by 6 bases, and the junction contains 7 bases that no gene match accounts for. The germline V gene sets CDR1 to SGHTA and CDR2 to FQGTGA. There are 14 amino acids in the CDR3, from cysteine to phenylalanine inclusive. Only the CDR3 portion is preserved as DNA: 42 bases, with reading frame beginning at the first base. The library was prepared using the immunoSEQ multiplex PCR assay. For the multiplex PCR, a mixture combining 60 forward primers for TCR Vbeta segments and 13 reverse primers for TCR Jbeta segments was used. The CDR3 region of rearranged TCR beta genes was amplified from genomic DNA with a multiplex PCR assay. Amplified TCR beta libraries were sequenced as 87-base-pair reads on the Illumina HiSeq System. On the study's bioinformatics: A later analysis tallied around 87 million unique TCR beta chains across the 610 or so repertoires, and some 10 million of those chains were shared by two or more donors. To remove PCR and sequencing errors, raw reads were error-corrected and collapsed into unique sequences using a nearest-neighbor algorithm that merged closely related sequences. Alignment of CDR3 sequences to IMGT reference sequences was used to assign V, D and J gene segments. For a sequence to be retained, a match of at least six nucleotides to both a V gene segment and a J gene segment was required. Rearrangements were classified as productive when the CDR3 lacked stop codons and remained in frame with V and J, and all other rearrangements were classified as non-productive. CDR3 was defined according to IMGT convention as the region running from the second conserved V-encoded cysteine to the conserved J-encoded phenylalanine. The earlier analysis of fewer than 700 of the donors excluded sequences that lacked an unambiguous match to a single V gene segment. In an earlier analysis of 587 of the donors, a V segment was called functional when productive rearrangements were above 56.7%, and segregating when the standard deviation between donors exceeded 5%. A statistical classification framework was developed to diagnose cytomegalovirus status using the catalog of TCR beta chain sequences. V and J gene assignment, in a later analysis, came from comparing TCR nucleotide sequences with IMGT/GENE-DB human TR gene sequences. The TCRdist pipeline was used in a later analysis to assign CDR3 sequences and most-parsimonious VDJ recombination scenarios. In a later analysis, each TCR beta chain was defined by its CDR3 amino acid sequence together with its V-gene family, and reads without a unique V-gene family were excluded. As a way to deal with suspected cross-contamination and a sequencing artifact, a later analysis dropped more than 500 nucleotide sequences that were highly shared and had low generation probability. For each public chain, a later analysis derived a clonal expansion index from normalized ranks of inferred template counts within each repertoire. In a later analysis, generation probabilities were computed with a VDJ recombination model fitted to out-of-frame rearrangements, and the resulting probabilities were checked against IGoR. In a later analysis, TCR-TCR, TCR-HLA and TCR-CMV co-occurrence was scored with hypergeometric tests, and a repertoire-size bias correction was applied to TCR pairs. To estimate false discovery rates, a later analysis permuted the HLA or CMV assignments 20 times. In a later analysis, co-occurring TCRs were grouped using DBSCAN, and TCRdist sequence similarity was added for clustering within HLA-allele-positive subsets. For co-occurrence clustering, repertoires with fewer than 30,000 or more than 120,000 public chains were excluded, along with about five repertoires with anomalous nucleotide sharing. The table comes from immuneACCESS by way of TCRdb, which keeps in-frame sequences with V and J called. Part of the clones is missing from these tables; in studies checked, under half for an unresolved V gene and the rest for unknown reasons. V and J calls and clone size come straight from that table; D and trimming were deduced from the DNA. Across this sample there are about 120,000 clones, with roughly four fifths seen only once. Together, the top ten hold roughly 3% of the sample.

Comments on this clone: Which antigen it targets is not known. No clone much larger than this one lies a single base away; base qualities are absent.

The investigation overall reported the following: The authors suggested that the approach could potentially be extended to other disease states and immunological phenotypes. Over 15 rarely observed V segments, including chromosome 9 orphons, were excluded from the earlier analysis of a few hundred of the donors because counts were too low. A further reported finding was that TCR beta sequences accurately predicted the HLA-A and HLA-B alleles for most subjects in the first cohort. Broadly in line with IMGT annotations, most TCR beta V segments showed up in productive rearrangements about 87% or about 30% of the time in an earlier analysis of 450 to 750 of the donors. In a later analysis, TCR association rates were found to vary across HLA loci, with the most associated TCRs seen for DRB1 alleles and the fewest for HLA-C alleles. A later analysis found that HLA-associated TCR beta chains were more clonally expanded and had lower generation probabilities than equally common non-associated chains. Linkage disequilibrium might explain the correlated functional status among segregating V segments, but an unknown experimental factor could not be excluded. Most TCR sequences were observed very rarely across donors, whereas some public TCRs were present in many individuals. At a false discovery rate of 0.05, a later analysis linked under 20,000 TCR beta sequences to specific HLA alleles. Immune exposure information for the cohort was limited to CMV serostatus. The cohort was sequenced for TCR beta chains only, and without alpha or paired-chain data the features that could be detected were limited. The study gave a list of 150 to 200 TCR beta chains associated with cytomegalovirus. In a later genetic analysis, fewer N-insertions in productive TCRs were reported among donors in an Asian-associated ancestry cluster than the roughly 700-donor mean. HLA typing was unavailable for some donors at each locus, so association tests used only the typed subset. Three of the identified cytomegalovirus-associated TCR beta chains were confirmed in vitro to be specific for cytomegalovirus antigens. An association between a missense DCLRE1C variant and V-gene and J-gene trimming of TCR beta chains was found in a later genetic analysis and replicated in an independent cohort. The classifier was reported to diagnose cytomegalovirus status with high specificity and sensitivity in both the original cohort and the validation cohort. Assigning TCR associations to individual alleles was difficult when HLA alleles, especially DR and DQ, strongly co-occurred. A group of highly shared sequence variants was considered likely to be a technical artifact of the sequencing pipeline. Several of the top co-occurrence clusters appeared to be linked to parvovirus B19, influenza, CMV and Epstein-Barr virus, according to a later analysis. Some IMGT-functional V segments, including TRBV6-2 and TRBV6-3, could not be distinguished by the 87-base-pair reads and were therefore excluded. Most CMV-associated TCR beta chains appeared to be HLA-restricted in a later analysis, and the HLA associations seemed to be driven largely by CMV exposure. Sequencing depth was assumed to be roughly uniform across donors in the presence/absence analyses, though that assumption may not hold.

This chain is built from TRBV7-3 and TRBJ2-5; TRBD2 aligns with 9 central bases. This TCR came from a woman aged 35 to 49 in good health and CMV-seropositive. The sequencing sample was made of PBMCs. This receptor carries the CDR3 CASSAVAGVKTQYF. The base sequence is TGTGCCAGCAGCGCCGTAGCGGGAGTGAAGACCCAGTACTTC.